This record covers a single T cell receptor beta chain. Amplified TCR beta CDR3 regions derived from RNA transcripts. HTBI primers were the set used in a first-round RT-PCR of the TCR CDR3. TCRdb analysed the multiplex PCR reads with MiXCR anew, one entry per CDR3 protein. This sample carries under 750,000 distinct CDR3 sequences, roughly a sixth of them seen once, and the ten largest clones take around 17%. This sample was taken from a study of T cells in Graves' hyperthyroidism and ophthalmopathy. Trimming took 3 bases from V and 3 from J, leaving 23 bases between them. CDR1 is DFQATT and CDR2 is SNEGSKA in the germline V gene (reference sequence). The CDR3 is 17 residues long.

Input material: blood. The genes are TRBV20-1 and TRBJ1-2, with D possibly being TRBD1 (5 bases). The source of this sequence is a woman aged 45-60 years with Graves' hyperthyroidism that later progressed to Graves' ophthalmopathy. This CDR3 is CSASGGQGQNQYYGYTF. CDR3 in DNA: TGCAGTGCTAGCGGCGGCCAGGGTCAAAATCAATACTATGGCTACACCTTC.